This T cell receptor (beta chain) was profiled in a study of blood T cells in healthy people across ages (dated by TCRdb to the mid-2010s). For the wider study: Template switching captured roughly one uniquely barcoded TCR beta cDNA molecule per two T cells in model experiments. Using deep sequencing normalized with unique cDNA molecular identifiers, the study measured how TCR beta repertoire diversity changes with age. The donors were divided into four age groups: young (average approximately 17 years), middle-aged (under 40), aged (approximately 62) and long-lived (about 80). To avoid experimental bias, donors of different ages were randomly spread across the sequencing lanes. Using the same blood draw, the study looked at two additional independent replicas of 1 million unique cDNA reads for two donors, one aged 18 to 30 and the other aged 80 or older.

Overall study outcomes, separate from this receptor: Total diversity estimates from one million sequenced T cells were considered lower bounds and underestimates. Because profiling used bulk unsorted PBMCs, naive and antigen-experienced compartments could not be compared conclusively. Observed TCR beta diversity per million T cells fell roughly linearly with age, and a significant reduction was already apparent by age about 38. Compared with the aged group, more naive CD4+ T cells, fewer expanded clones and increased TCR diversity were shown by the long-lived group, suggesting age selection. Because donor CMV infection status was unknown, age-related changes in expanded clonotypes were potentially confounded. The percentage of naive T cells measured by flow cytometry correlated strongly with observed TCR beta diversity.

Libraries were prepared through 5' RACE. The instrument was an Illumina HiSeq 2500. The second PCR ran for roughly 7 to 12 cycles and used a J-beta primer mix along with a sample-barcoded 5' primer. A template-switch 5' adaptor carrying 12 random nucleotides introduced a unique molecular identifier onto each TCR beta cDNA molecule. Each sample yielded at least 2.5 million CDR3-containing paired-end reads. All of the RNA was converted into first-strand cDNA using the Mint cDNA synthesis kit, with a TRBC-specific oligonucleotide serving as the primer. Following uracil-DNA glycosylase treatment, all cDNA underwent a first 18-cycle PCR with the universal primers M1SS and BC2_uni_R. In the original analysis: Each sample was normalized by randomly selecting 1 million high-quality reads, each carrying a distinct molecular identifier. Reads with shared molecular identifiers were discarded instead of being binned into consensus sequences. CDR3 identification, clonotype clustering and error correction used MiTCR with a Q25 quality threshold and the strictest error-elimination algorithm. Lower-bound total TCR beta diversity was estimated with a nonparametric unseen species model using Euler transformation. The public sequencing data were trimmed at Q25 with fastp and processed into clonotypes with MiXCR by TCRdb, which kept only in-frame beta chains. Under each unique CDR3 protein, matching rows form one entry showing the most common genes and DNA. It is TCRdb's table, rather than the study itself, that gives the V and J calls and clone size. This sample is represented by over a million distinct CDR3 sequences; 45% of them were singletons. The ten largest clonotypes hold approximately 19% of the sample.

V loses 3 bases of germline sequence and J loses 1 base, and the interval between the two ends is 15 bases. The CDR3, from cysteine to phenylalanine, totals 16 residues. Only the CDR3 DNA stays, 48 bases, in frame from base 1. CDR1 and CDR2 are read off the germline V gene as SGDLS and YYNGEE. This clonotype was observed a handful of times. This clone's antigen is unknown. Nothing much larger sits one base from this clone, and base qualities are not available. The 39 donors, aged about 6 to 95 years, were systemically healthy Caucasian individuals from Russia. Each donor gave approximately 10 milliliters of peripheral blood, collected into EDTA-treated Vacutainer tubes. Ficoll-Paque density-gradient centrifugation was used to isolate PBMCs, with at least 6.5 million per sample. Trizol reagent was used to extract total RNA from the PBMCs, yielding at least 6 micrograms per sample. Naive CD45RAhigh/CD27high T cell percentages were measured by flow cytometry on a PBMC aliquot from every donor.

The sample was blood. This clonotype originated in a woman aged 60-75 years in good health. The chain is assembled from TRBV9 and TRBJ2-3, with a tentative D gene TRBD2 over 6 matching bases. The sequenced DNA: TGTGCCAGCAGCGAGAGGGTAGGGACTGGCACAGATACGCAGTATTTT. It is translated as CASSERVGTGTDTQYF.